Listed below are T cell receptor beta chains from one sample, sequenced in a study of molecular identifiers for immune sequencing clone quantification. TCRdb re-called the PCR reads through MiXCR, storing one row per CDR3 protein. The data hold some 580,000 distinct CDR3 sequences, with about 25% observed a single time. The sequenced sample consisted of naive CD8+ T cells from blood, with Jurkat cell RNA spiked in. Receptors originate from a human donor in good health. Some libraries in this study had Jurkat cell RNA spiked in. CDR3s include the opening cysteine and the closing phenylalanine or tryptophan. The D gene is left open where the match is weak. Clone size appears in some rows only: once, few, many, or a class for an expanded clone.

D: -
V: TRBV5-6
J: TRBJ2-5
size: many
CDR3: CASSLTDQETQYF
DNA: TGTGCCAGCAGCCTAACAGACCAAGAGACCCAGTACTTC

D: TRBD1
V: TRBV6-2/TRBV6-3
J: TRBJ2-7
size: many
CDR3: CASSWGQGTYEQYF
DNA: TGTGCCAGCAGTTGGGGACAGGGGACCTACGAGCAGTACTTC

D: -
V: TRBV6-1
J: TRBJ2-7
size: -
CDR3: CASSERDWTYEQYF
DNA: TGTGCCAGCAGTGAAAGGGACTGGACCTACGAGCAGTACTTC

D: -
V: TRBV7-9
J: TRBJ2-7
size: many
CDR3: CASSLAGEDEQYF
DNA: TGTGCCAGCAGCTTAGCTGGAGAAGACGAGCAGTACTTC

D: TRBD2
V: TRBV6-2/TRBV6-3
J: TRBJ2-1
size: few
CDR3: CASSHLLVTGGNEQFF
DNA: TGTGCCAGCAGCCACCTACTAGTAACGGGGGGCAATGAGCAGTTCTTC

D: TRBD1
V: TRBV20-1
J: TRBJ2-3
size: -
CDR3: CSAEGEGQLTDTQYF
DNA: TGCAGTGCCGAGGGCGAGGGACAGCTTACAGATACGCAGTATTTT

D: TRBD1
V: TRBV6-6
J: TRBJ2-2
size: -
CDR3: CASSYSSPTGGGGELFF
DNA: TGTGCCAGCAGTTACTCGAGCCCGACAGGGGGTGGCGGGGAGCTGTTTTTT

D: -
V: TRBV7-6
J: TRBJ2-3
size: few
CDR3: CASSLMRQDTQYF
DNA: TGTGCCAGCAGCTTAATGCGGCAAGATACGCAGTATTTT

D: -
V: TRBV12-3/TRBV12-4
J: TRBJ2-1
size: -
CDR3: CASSYPDRVASGWGGNEPFF
DNA: TGTGCCAGCAGTTACCCTGACAGGGTGGCTAGCGGGTGGGGGGGGAATGAGCCGTTCTTC

D: TRBD2
V: TRBV30
J: TRBJ2-7
size: few
CDR3: CAWGRGTNSYEQYF
DNA: TGTGCCTGGGGCCGGGGGACTAACTCCTACGAGCAGTACTTC

D: -
V: TRBV28
J: TRBJ2-3
size: many
CDR3: CASMVELTDTQYF
DNA: TGTGCCAGCATGGTAGAGCTGACAGATACGCAGTATTTT

D: -
V: TRBV20-1
J: TRBJ2-7
size: many
CDR3: CSAADPEKWDNLHPYEQYF
DNA: TGCAGTGCTGCCGACCCAGAAAAATGGGACAACTTGCACCCCTACGAGCAGTACTTC

D: -
V: TRBV4-1
J: TRBJ2-7
size: few
CDR3: CASSQDKLNSYEQYF
DNA: TGCGCCAGCAGCCAAGATAAGCTTAACTCCTACGAGCAGTACTTC

D: -
V: TRBV4-1
J: TRBJ2-3
size: many
CDR3: CASSQGPISTDTQYF
DNA: TGCGCCAGCAGCCAAGGACCGATTAGCACAGATACGCAGTATTTT

D: TRBD2
V: TRBV24-1
J: TRBJ2-7
size: few
CDR3: CATSVSGSNEQYF
DNA: TGTGCCACCAGTGTTAGCGGGAGTAACGAGCAGTACTTC

D: TRBD1
V: TRBV29-1
J: TRBJ2-7
size: many
CDR3: CSVEGQGVYEQYF
DNA: TGCAGCGTTGAGGGTCAGGGGGTCTACGAGCAGTACTTC

D: -
V: TRBV4-1
J: TRBJ1-5
size: -
CDR3: CASSQVGGGPPNQPQHF
DNA: TGCGCCAGCAGCCAAGTTGGGGGAGGGCCGCCCAATCAGCCCCAGCATTTT

D: -
V: TRBV27
J: TRBJ2-7
size: few
CDR3: CASSTRLSSYEQYF
DNA: TGTGCCAGCAGTACTCGCCTGAGCTCCTACGAGCAGTACTTC

D: TRBD1
V: TRBV4-3
J: TRBJ1-1
size: -
CDR3: CASSQEQGALNTEAFF
DNA: TGCGCCAGCAGCCAAGAGCAGGGGGCCCTGAACACTGAAGCTTTCTTT

D: -
V: TRBV6-5
J: TRBJ2-7
size: few
CDR3: CASSHRKDSYEQYF
DNA: TGTGCCAGCAGCCACAGGAAAGACTCCTACGAGCAGTACTTC

D: -
V: TRBV11-2
J: TRBJ2-5
size: -
CDR3: CASSPTRETQYF
DNA: TGTGCCAGCAGCCCCACCAGGGAGACCCAGTACTTC

D: TRBD1
V: TRBV27
J: TRBJ1-5
size: -
CDR3: CASSLSGTGGNQPQHF
DNA: TGTGCCAGCAGTTTGTCGGGGACAGGAGGCAATCAGCCCCAGCATTTT

D: TRBD1
V: TRBV6-2/TRBV6-3
J: TRBJ2-5
size: many
CDR3: CASSYSMTEGARIFETQYF
DNA: TGTGCCAGCAGTTACTCGATGACAGAGGGGGCGCGAATATTCGAGACCCAGTACTTC

D: -
V: TRBV2
J: TRBJ1-3
size: many
CDR3: CASSDRRGGSGNTIYF
DNA: TGTGCCAGCAGTGACCGGCGAGGGGGCTCTGGAAACACCATATATTTT

D: -
V: TRBV2
J: TRBJ2-1
size: many
CDR3: CASSDPLYNEQFF
DNA: TGTGCCAGCAGTGACCCCCTATACAATGAGCAGTTCTTC

D: TRBD2
V: TRBV11-2
J: TRBJ2-1
size: few
CDR3: CASSLEVGLAGGYNEQFF
DNA: TGTGCCAGCAGCTTAGAGGTGGGACTAGCGGGGGGATACAATGAGCAGTTCTTC

D: -
V: TRBV6-2/TRBV6-3
J: TRBJ2-1
size: -
CDR3: CASSYSGASNNEQFF
DNA: TGTGCCAGCAGTTACTCGGGGGCCTCCAACAATGAGCAGTTCTTC

D: TRBD2
V: TRBV7-6
J: TRBJ2-7
size: few
CDR3: CASSPYTSGRASEQYF
DNA: TGTGCCAGCAGCCCGTATACTAGCGGGAGGGCGAGCGAGCAGTACTTC

D: -
V: TRBV6-6
J: TRBJ2-7
size: many
CDR3: CASSYSSGRYEQYF
DNA: TGTGCCAGCAGTTACTCGTCAGGGAGATACGAGCAGTACTTC

D: TRBD1
V: TRBV29-1
J: TRBJ1-1
size: -
CDR3: CSVTTRPDRVVTEAFF
DNA: TGCAGCGTTACCACGCGACCGGACAGGGTAGTGACTGAAGCTTTCTTT

D: TRBD1
V: TRBV29-1
J: TRBJ2-2
size: -
CDR3: CSVEGLQGVVGELFF
DNA: TGCAGCGTTGAAGGACTACAGGGGGTAGTCGGGGAGCTGTTTTTT

D: -
V: TRBV4-1
J: TRBJ2-7
size: many
CDR3: CASSQAQRGYEQYF
DNA: TGCGCCAGCAGCCAAGCGCAACGGGGCTACGAGCAGTACTTC

D: -
V: TRBV13
J: TRBJ1-4
size: many
CDR3: CASSLGGAPNEKLFF
DNA: TGTGCCAGCAGCTTAGGAGGGGCTCCTAATGAAAAACTGTTTTTT

D: TRBD1
V: TRBV7-9
J: TRBJ2-3
size: many
CDR3: CASSSSFGTGVTDTQYF
DNA: TGTGCCAGCAGCTCCTCATTCGGGACAGGGGTCACAGATACGCAGTATTTT

D: TRBD2
V: TRBV13
J: TRBJ2-1
size: few
CDR3: CASSLTSGGVGNEQFF
DNA: TGTGCCAGCAGCCTAACCAGCGGGGGGGTCGGCAATGAGCAGTTCTTC

D: -
V: TRBV7-7
J: TRBJ2-2
size: few
CDR3: CASSSNEWGANTGELFF
DNA: TGTGCTAGCAGTTCCAACGAGTGGGGCGCGAACACCGGGGAGCTGTTTTTT

D: -
V: TRBV4-1
J: TRBJ2-7
size: many
CDR3: CASSHEPGTEQYF
DNA: TGCGCCAGCAGCCATGAGCCGGGCACCGAGCAGTACTTC

D: -
V: TRBV28
J: TRBJ1-5
size: few
CDR3: CASSRLKLQARSNQPQHF
DNA: TGTGCCAGCAGCCGACTTAAACTTCAGGCCCGGAGCAATCAGCCCCAGCATTTT

D: -
V: TRBV5-6
J: TRBJ2-7
size: many
CDR3: CASSLARGGYEQYF
DNA: TGTGCCAGCAGCTTGGCCCGGGGAGGCTACGAGCAGTACTTC